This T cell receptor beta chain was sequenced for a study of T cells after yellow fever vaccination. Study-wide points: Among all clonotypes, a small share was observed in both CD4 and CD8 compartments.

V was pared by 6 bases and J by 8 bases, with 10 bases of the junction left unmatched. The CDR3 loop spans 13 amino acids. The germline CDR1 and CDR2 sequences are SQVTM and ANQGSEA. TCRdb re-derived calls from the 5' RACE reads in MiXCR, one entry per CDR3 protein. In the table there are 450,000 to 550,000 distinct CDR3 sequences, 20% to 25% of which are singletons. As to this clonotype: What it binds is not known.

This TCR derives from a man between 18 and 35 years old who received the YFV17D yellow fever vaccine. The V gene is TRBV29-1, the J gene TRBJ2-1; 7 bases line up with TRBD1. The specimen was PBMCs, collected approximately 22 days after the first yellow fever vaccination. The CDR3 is CSVTSQGNDEQFF. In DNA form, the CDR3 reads TGCAGCGTGACCTCACAGGGGAACGATGAGCAGTTCTTC.